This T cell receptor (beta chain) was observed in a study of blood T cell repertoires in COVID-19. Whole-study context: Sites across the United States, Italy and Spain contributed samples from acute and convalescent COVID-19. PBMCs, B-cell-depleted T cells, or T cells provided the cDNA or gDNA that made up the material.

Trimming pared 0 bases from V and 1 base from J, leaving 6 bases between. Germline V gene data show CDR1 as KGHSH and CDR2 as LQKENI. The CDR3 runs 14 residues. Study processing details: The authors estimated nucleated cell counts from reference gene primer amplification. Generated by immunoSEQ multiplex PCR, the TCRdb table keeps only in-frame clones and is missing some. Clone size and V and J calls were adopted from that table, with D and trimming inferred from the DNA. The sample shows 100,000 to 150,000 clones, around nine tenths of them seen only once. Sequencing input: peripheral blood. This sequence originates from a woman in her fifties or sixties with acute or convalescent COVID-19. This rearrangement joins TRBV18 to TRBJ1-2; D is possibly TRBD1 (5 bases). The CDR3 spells CASSPPGGNYGYTF. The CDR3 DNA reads TGTGCCAGCTCACCACCGGGGGGTAACTATGGCTACACCTTC.